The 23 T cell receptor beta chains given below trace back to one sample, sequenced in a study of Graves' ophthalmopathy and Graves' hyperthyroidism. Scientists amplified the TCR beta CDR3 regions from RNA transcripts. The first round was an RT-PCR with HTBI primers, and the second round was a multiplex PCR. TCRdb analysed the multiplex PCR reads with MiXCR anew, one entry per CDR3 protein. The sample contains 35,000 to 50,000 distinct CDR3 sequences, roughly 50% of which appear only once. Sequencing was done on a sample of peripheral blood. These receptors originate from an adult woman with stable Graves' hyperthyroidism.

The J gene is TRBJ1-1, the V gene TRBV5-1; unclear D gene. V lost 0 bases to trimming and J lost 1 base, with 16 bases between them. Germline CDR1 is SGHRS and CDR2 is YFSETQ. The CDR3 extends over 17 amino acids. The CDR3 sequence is CASSLVFRRHGNTEAFF. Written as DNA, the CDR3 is TGCGCCAGCAGCTTGGTGTTTCGGCGACATGGGAACACTGAAGCTTTCTTT.

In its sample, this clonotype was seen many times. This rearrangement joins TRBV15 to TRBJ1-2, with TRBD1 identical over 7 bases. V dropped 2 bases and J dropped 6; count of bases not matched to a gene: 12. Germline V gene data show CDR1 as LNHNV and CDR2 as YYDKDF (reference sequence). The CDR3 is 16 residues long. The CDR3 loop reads CATSRSPSGTEDGYTF. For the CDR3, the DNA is TGTGCCACCAGCAGATCTCCTTCCGGGACAGAAGATGGCTACACCTTC.

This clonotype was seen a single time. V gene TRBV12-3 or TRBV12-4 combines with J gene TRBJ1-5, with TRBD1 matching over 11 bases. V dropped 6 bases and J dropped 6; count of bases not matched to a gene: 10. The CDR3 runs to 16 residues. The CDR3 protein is CASSDSRTGGTQPQHF. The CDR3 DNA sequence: TGTGCCAGCAGCGACTCCAGGACAGGGGGCACTCAGCCCCAGCATTTT.

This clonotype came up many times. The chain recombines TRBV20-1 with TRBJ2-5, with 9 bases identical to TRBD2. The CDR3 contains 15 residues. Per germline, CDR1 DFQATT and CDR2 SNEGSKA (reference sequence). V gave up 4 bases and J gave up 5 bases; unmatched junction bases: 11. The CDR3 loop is CSAMRLAGVGETQYF. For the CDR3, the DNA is TGCAGTGCTATGAGATTAGCGGGAGTAGGGGAGACCCAGTACTTC.

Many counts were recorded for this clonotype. DNA for the CDR3: TGTGCCAGCAGCTTAGGACTAGGTCCCCAATACGAGCAGTACTTC. Translated, it gives CASSLGLGPQYEQYF. The V call is TRBV11-2, the J call TRBJ2-7, with D possibly TRBD2 on 6 matching bases. Germline loops: CDR1 SGHAT, CDR2 FQNNGV. This CDR3 region has 15 residues. V lost 1 base and J lost 4, with 14 bases in between.

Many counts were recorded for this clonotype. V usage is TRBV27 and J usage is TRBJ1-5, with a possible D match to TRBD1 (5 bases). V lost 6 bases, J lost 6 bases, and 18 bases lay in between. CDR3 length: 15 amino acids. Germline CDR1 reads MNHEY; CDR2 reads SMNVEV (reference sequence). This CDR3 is CASSPLQGDRQPQHF. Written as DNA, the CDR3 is TGTGCCAGCAGCCCCCTCCAGGGAGATCGTCAGCCCCAGCATTTT.

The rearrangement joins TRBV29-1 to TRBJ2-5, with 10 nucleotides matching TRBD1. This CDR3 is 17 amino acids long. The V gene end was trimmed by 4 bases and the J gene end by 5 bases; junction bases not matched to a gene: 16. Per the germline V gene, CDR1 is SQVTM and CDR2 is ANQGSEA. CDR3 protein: CSVGNDRRDRGGETQYF. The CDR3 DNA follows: TGCAGCGTTGGAAACGATCGTAGGGACAGGGGTGGGGAGACCCAGTACTTC.

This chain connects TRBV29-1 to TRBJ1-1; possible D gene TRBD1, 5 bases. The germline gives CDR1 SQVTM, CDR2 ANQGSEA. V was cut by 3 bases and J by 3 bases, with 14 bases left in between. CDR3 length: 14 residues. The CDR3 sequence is CSVDRGAGDTEAFF. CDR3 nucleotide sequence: TGCAGCGTTGACCGAGGCGCGGGGGACACTGAAGCTTTCTTT.

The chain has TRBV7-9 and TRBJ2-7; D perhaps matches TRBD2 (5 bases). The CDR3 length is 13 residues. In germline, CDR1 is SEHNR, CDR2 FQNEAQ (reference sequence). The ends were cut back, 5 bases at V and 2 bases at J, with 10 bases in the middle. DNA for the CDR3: TGTGCCAGCAGCCGCCGGGAAGCCTACGAGCAGTACTTC. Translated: CASSRREAYEQYF.

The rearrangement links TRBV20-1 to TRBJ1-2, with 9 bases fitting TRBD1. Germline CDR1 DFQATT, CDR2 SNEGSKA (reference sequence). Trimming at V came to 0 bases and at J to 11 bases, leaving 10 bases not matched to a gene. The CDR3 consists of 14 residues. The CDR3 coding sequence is TGCAGTGCTAGAGATCCCGGGACAGGGCGAGGGTACACCTTC. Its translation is CSARDPGTGRGYTF.

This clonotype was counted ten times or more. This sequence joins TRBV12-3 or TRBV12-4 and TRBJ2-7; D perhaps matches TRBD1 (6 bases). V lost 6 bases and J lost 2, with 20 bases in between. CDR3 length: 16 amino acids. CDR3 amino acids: CASSETQGWAPYEQYF. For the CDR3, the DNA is TGTGCCAGCAGCGAAACTCAGGGGTGGGCCCCCTACGAGCAGTACTTC.

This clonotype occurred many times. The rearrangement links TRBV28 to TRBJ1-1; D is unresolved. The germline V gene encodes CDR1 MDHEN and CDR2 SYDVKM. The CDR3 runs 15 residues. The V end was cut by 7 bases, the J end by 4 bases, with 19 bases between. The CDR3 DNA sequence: TGTGCCAGCACCTCATTCCCCAGGAGTGGCACTGAAGCTTTCTTT. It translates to CASTSFPRSGTEAFF.

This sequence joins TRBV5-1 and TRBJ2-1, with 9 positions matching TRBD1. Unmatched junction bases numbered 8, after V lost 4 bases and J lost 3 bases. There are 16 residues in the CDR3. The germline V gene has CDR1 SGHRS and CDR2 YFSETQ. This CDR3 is CASSPNRQGGYNEQFF. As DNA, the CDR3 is TGCGCCAGCAGCCCCAACCGACAGGGGGGCTACAATGAGCAGTTCTTC.

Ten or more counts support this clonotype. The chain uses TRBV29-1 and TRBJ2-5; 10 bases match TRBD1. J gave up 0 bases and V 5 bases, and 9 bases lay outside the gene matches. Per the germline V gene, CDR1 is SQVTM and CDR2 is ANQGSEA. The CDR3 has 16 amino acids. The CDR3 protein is CSVPPGQGSYQETQYF. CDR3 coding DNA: TGCAGCGTTCCACCGGGACAGGGGTCGTACCAAGAGACCCAGTACTTC.

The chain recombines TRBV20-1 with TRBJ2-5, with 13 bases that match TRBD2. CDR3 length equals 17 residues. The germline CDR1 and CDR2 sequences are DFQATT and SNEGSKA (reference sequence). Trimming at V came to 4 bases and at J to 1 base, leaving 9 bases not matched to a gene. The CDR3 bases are TGCAGTGCTAAGTCGCGGACTAGCGGGAGACCCCAAGAGACCCAGTACTTC. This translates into CSAKSRTSGRPQETQYF.

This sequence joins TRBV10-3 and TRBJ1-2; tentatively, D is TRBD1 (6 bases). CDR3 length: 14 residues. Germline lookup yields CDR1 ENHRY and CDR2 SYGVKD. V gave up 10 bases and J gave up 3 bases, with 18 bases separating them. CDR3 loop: CASRRQQGHYGYTF. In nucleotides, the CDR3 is TGTGCCAGCAGGCGCCAACAGGGTCACTATGGCTACACCTTC.

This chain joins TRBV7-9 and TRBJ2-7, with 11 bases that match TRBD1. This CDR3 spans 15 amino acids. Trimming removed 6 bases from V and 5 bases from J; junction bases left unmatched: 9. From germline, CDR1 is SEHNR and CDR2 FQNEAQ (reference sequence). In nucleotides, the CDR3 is TGTGCCAGCAGTCGTCCGGGACAGGGGGGCGACGAGCAGTACTTC. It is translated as CASSRPGQGGDEQYF.

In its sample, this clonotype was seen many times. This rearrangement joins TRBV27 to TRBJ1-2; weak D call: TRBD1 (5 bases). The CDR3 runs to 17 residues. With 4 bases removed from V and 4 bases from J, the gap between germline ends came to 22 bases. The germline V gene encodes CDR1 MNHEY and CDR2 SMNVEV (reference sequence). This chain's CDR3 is CASSSRQGWSSTYGYTF. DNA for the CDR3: TGTGCCAGCAGTTCCCGCCAGGGATGGTCCTCTACCTATGGCTACACCTTC.

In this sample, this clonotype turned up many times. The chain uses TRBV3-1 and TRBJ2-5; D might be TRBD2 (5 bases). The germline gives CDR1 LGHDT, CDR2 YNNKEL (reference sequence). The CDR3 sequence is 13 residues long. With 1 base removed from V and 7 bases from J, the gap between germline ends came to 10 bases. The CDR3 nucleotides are TGTGCCAGCAGCCAAGTAGTGCGGGCGACCCAGTACTTC. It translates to CASSQVVRATQYF.

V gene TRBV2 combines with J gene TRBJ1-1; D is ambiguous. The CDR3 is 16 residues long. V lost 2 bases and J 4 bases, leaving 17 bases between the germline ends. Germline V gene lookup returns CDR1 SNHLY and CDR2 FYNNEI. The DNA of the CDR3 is TGTGCCAGCAGTGAATGGAGGGTAGGCTTGGTCACTGAAGCTTTCTTT. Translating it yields CASSEWRVGLVTEAFF.

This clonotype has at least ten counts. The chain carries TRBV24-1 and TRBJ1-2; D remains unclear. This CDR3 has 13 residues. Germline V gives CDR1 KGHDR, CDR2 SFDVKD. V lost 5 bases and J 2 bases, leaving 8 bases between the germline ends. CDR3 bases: TGTGCCACCAGTGTGGAGGAAAACTATGGCTACACCTTC. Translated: CATSVEENYGYTF.

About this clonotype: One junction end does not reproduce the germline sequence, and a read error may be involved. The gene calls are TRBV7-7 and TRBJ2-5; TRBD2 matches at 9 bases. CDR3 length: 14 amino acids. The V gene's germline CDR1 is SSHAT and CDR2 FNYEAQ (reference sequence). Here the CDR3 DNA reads TGTGCTAGCAGCCGTAGCGGGAGTGGGGAGACCCAGTACTTC. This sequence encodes CASSRSGSGETQYF.

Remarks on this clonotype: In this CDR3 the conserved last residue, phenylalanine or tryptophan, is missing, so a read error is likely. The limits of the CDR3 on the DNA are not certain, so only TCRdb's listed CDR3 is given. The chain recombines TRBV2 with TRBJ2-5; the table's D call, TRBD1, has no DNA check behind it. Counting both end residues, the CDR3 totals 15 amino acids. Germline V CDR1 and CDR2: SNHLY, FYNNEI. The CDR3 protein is CASSQGGRRGYTFGS.